Following are 22 T cell receptor beta chains from one sample sequenced in a study of beta chain features in type 1 diabetes. Expressed TCRB transcripts were sequenced because the isolated RNA had all been reverse transcribed beforehand. The assay was immunoSEQ multiplex PCR, and TCRdb's table has in-frame clones only and misses some. The table lists a few hundred thousand clones, approximately 13% of them singletons. The sample consisted of naive CD4+ T cells from blood. These receptors all stem from a young man in good health.

This clone was found a few times. The chain recombines TRBV5-1 with TRBJ2-3; D is ambiguous. Germline CDR1 is SGHRS and CDR2 is YFSETQ. The V and J ends lost 4 bases and 0 bases respectively, with 15 bases between them. The CDR3 runs 16 residues. The CDR3 reads CASSAGIHPSTDTQYF. In DNA, the CDR3 is TGCGCCAGCAGCGCAGGTATACATCCTAGCACAGATACGCAGTATTTT.

The chain uses TRBV6-5 and TRBJ2-5, with a possible D match to TRBD1 (6 bases). The V and J ends lost 5 bases and 2 bases respectively, with 9 bases between them. Germline V gives CDR1 MNHEY, CDR2 SVGAGI. The CDR3 is 13 residues long. CDR3 residues: CASSKGQQETQYF. CDR3 bases: TGTGCCAGCAGTAAAGGACAGCAAGAGACCCAGTACTTC.

This clone has a handful of counts. J is TRBJ2-7 and V is TRBV10-3; no reliable D call. V was clipped by 0 bases and J by 0 bases, with 15 bases between them. Looked up from germline, CDR1 is ENHRY and CDR2 is SYGVKD. This CDR3 spans 17 amino acids. CDR3 nucleotide sequence: TGTGCCATCAGTGAGTCGGCTGGCAGTAAAAGCTCCTACGAGCAGTACGTC. Its translation is CAISESAGSKSSYEQYV.

This clone turned up a few times. The chain joins TRBV6-6 to TRBJ2-5; D might be TRBD2 (5 bases). V gave up 2 bases and J gave up 3 bases, with 7 bases separating them. This CDR3 region has 13 residues. CDR1 MNHNY and CDR2 SVGAGI come from the germline V gene (reference sequence). CDR3 region: CASSYERKETQYF. For the CDR3, the DNA is TGTGCCAGCAGTTACGAGCGGAAAGAGACCCAGTACTTC.

V gene TRBV10-3 combines with J gene TRBJ2-7; D is undetermined. The ends were cut back, 2 bases at V and 0 bases at J, with 8 bases in the middle. Per the germline V gene, CDR1 is ENHRY and CDR2 is SYGVKD. The CDR3 length is 14 residues. The CDR3 loop reads CAISERVSSYEQYF. For the CDR3, the DNA is TGTGCCATCAGTGAGAGGGTGAGCTCCTACGAGCAGTACTTC.

The J gene is TRBJ2-2, the V gene TRBV2; D unclear. With 7 bases removed from V and 3 bases from J, the gap between germline ends came to 3 bases. The CDR3 length is 11 residues. Per germline, CDR1 SNHLY and CDR2 FYNNEI. In nucleotides, the CDR3 is TGTGCCAGCACTTACACCGGGGAGCTGTTTTTT. The encoded protein is CASTYTGELFF. Based on the CDR3 plus reference TRBV2 and TRBJ2-2, the full variable domain is EPEVTQTPSHQVTQMGQEVILRCVPISNHLYFYWYRQILGQKVEFLVSFYNNEISEKSEIFDDQFSVERPDGSNFTLKIRSTKLEDSAMYFCASTYTGELFFGEGSRLTVL.

This chain links TRBV5-1 with TRBJ2-5; TRBD2 aligns across 7 bases. The trim removed 3 bases at V and 2 bases at J, leaving 4 bases unmatched. Per the germline V gene, CDR1 is SGHRS and CDR2 is YFSETQ. This CDR3 contains 14 residues. The CDR3 reads CASSSMRGQETQYF. The CDR3 coding sequence is TGCGCCAGCAGCTCGATGCGGGGGCAAGAGACCCAGTACTTC.

This clone was recorded a few times. V usage is TRBV7-9 and J usage is TRBJ1-2; 8 bases are shared with TRBD1. Trimming removed 2 bases from V and 7 bases from J; junction bases left unmatched: 6. Germline loops: CDR1 SEHNR, CDR2 FQNEAQ (reference sequence). The CDR3 sequence is 14 residues long. CDR3 region: CASSLPSDRAGYTF. CDR3 in DNA: TGTGCCAGCAGCTTACCTTCGGACAGGGCTGGCTACACCTTC.

The chain has TRBV5-1 and TRBJ2-2, with a weak D call TRBD1 (6 bases). Trimming removed 8 bases from V and 5 bases from J, with 19 bases in between. CDR3 length equals 15 residues. The germline CDR1 and CDR2 sequences are SGHRS and YFSETQ. The CDR3 DNA reads as TGCGCCAGTGAAGGGACACGAGAAAGGACCGGGGAGCTGTTTTTT. Translation: CASEGTRERTGELFF.

This clone was seen more than once but under ten times. The chain is built from TRBV19 and TRBJ1-1; D uncertain. This CDR3 contains 12 residues. Looked up from germline, CDR1 is LNHDA and CDR2 is SQIVND (reference sequence). V was trimmed by 5 bases and J by 1 base, leaving 5 bases between them. CDR3 coding DNA: TGTGCCAGTAGTGAGGCGAACACTGAAGCTTTCTTT. Translated, it gives CASSEANTEAFF.

A few counts support this clone. V and J are TRBV18 and TRBJ2-7, with TRBD1 identical over 10 bases. The length of the CDR3 is 16 residues. Germline assignment: CDR1 KGHSH and CDR2 LQKENI. Trimming at V came to 3 bases and at J to 0 bases, leaving 5 bases not matched to a gene. The chain's CDR3 is CASSPLRTGGSYEQYV. The CDR3 region has the DNA TGTGCCAGCTCACCTCTACGGACAGGGGGCTCCTACGAGCAGTACGTC.

This clone appeared many times. The chain carries TRBV7-2 and TRBJ2-6; possible D gene TRBD1, 5 bases. Germline values: CDR1 SGHTA, CDR2 FQGNSA. The CDR3 consists of 11 residues. This CDR3 reads CAGQDLNVLTF. The CDR3, as DNA: TGTGCGGGGCAGGACCTAAACGTCCTGACTTTC. Variable domain in full (rest from reference TRBV7-2 and TRBJ2-6): GAGVSQSPSNKVTEKGKDVELRCDPISGHTALYWYRQSLGQGLEFLIYFQGNSAPDKSGLPSDRFSAERTGGSVSTLTIQRTQQEDSAVYLCAGQDLNVLTFGAGSRLTVL.

V gene TRBV9 combines with J gene TRBJ1-2; D gene unclear. The CDR3 totals 15 residues. V was clipped by 4 bases and J by 3 bases, with 16 bases between them. Germline values: CDR1 SGDLS, CDR2 YYNGEE. Here the CDR3 DNA reads TGTGCCAGCAGCCCCAACCCAGGCGGGGACTATGGCTACACCTTC. The encoded protein is CASSPNPGGDYGYTF.

This clone was seen more than once but under ten times. The J gene is TRBJ2-7, the V gene TRBV5-1; 7 bases map to TRBD1. The V and J ends lost 4 bases and 2 bases, in that order; junction bases with no gene match: 12. The CDR3 is made up of 16 amino acids. The germline V gene has CDR1 SGHRS and CDR2 YFSETQ. In DNA form, the CDR3 reads TGCGCCAGCAGCCCGAGCACCGGGACAGCGACCTACGAGCAGTACTTC. It encodes CASSPSTGTATYEQYF.

The gene calls are TRBV7-3 and TRBJ2-3; 7 nucleotides agree with TRBD2. The V gene end was trimmed by 5 bases and the J gene end by 0 bases; junction bases not matched to a gene: 8. Germline CDR1 SGHTA, CDR2 FQGTGA. This CDR3 region has 16 residues. CDR3 loop: CASSPIAGSSTDTQYF. The CDR3 DNA reads TGTGCCAGCAGCCCCATAGCGGGCTCTAGCACAGATACGCAGTATTTT.

V gene TRBV4-1 combines with J gene TRBJ2-4; TRBD1 matches 8 bases. The CDR3 length is 18 residues. From germline, CDR1 is MGHRA and CDR2 YSYEKL. J lost 0 bases, V lost 4 bases, and 11 bases had no gene match. In nucleotides, the CDR3 is TGCGCCAGCAGCCTCGGGTTGGCAGGGGGCTCAGCCAAAAACATTCAGTACTTC. This encodes CASSLGLAGGSAKNIQYF.

This clone was counted between two and nine times. Other nucleotide sequences from this sample produce the same CDR3. The rearrangement joins TRBV29-1 to TRBJ2-1, with 14 bases that match TRBD2. Trimming took 0 bases from V and 7 from J; bases not matched to a gene: 2. CDR1 and CDR2 (germline): SQVTM, ANQGSEA. This CDR3 is 15 amino acids long. The CDR3, as DNA: TGCAGCGTTGAAGAGGGACTAGCGGGGGTTAATGAGCAGTTCTTC. Translation gives CSVEEGLAGVNEQFF.

This clone turned up a few times. The V call is TRBV9, the J call TRBJ2-6; 7 bases align to TRBD2. There are 18 residues in the CDR3. Trimming removed 0 bases from V and 0 bases from J; junction bases left unmatched: 6. In germline, CDR1 is SGDLS, CDR2 YYNGEE. The CDR3 DNA reads TGTGCCAGCAGCGTAGGGGCTAGCGGAATCTCTGGGGCCAACGTCCTGACTTTC. This translates into CASSVGASGISGANVLTF.

The table lists this clone with a count of one. This chain uses TRBV25-1 with TRBJ2-1; the D gene is possibly TRBD1 (5 bases). Germline-derived CDR1 and CDR2 are MGHDK and SYGVNS. V lost 10 bases to trimming and J lost 0 bases, with 16 bases between them. This CDR3 region has 15 residues. The CDR3 reads CATTKRDSSYNEQFF. The DNA for the CDR3 is TGTGCCACAACAAAGCGCGACAGCTCCTACAATGAGCAGTTCTTC.

The chain is built from TRBV29-1 and TRBJ1-3; D not resolved. V lost 6 bases and J lost 4, with 16 bases in between. Germline loops: CDR1 SQVTM, CDR2 ANQGSEA. The CDR3 runs to 14 residues. CDR3: CSVDRPPRGNTIYF. The CDR3 DNA sequence: TGCAGCGTCGACCGTCCACCTCGAGGAAACACCATATATTTT. Combining the CDR3 with reference TRBV29-1 and TRBJ1-3 gives the whole variable domain SAVISQKPSRDICQRGTSLTIQCQVDSQVTMMFWYRQQPGQSLTLIATANQGSEATYESGFVIDKFPISRPNLTFSTLTVSNMSPEDSSIYLCSVDRPPRGNTIYFGEGSWLTVV.

The chain links TRBV21-1 to TRBJ2-7; the table's D call TRBD2 went unverified against the DNA. TRBV21-1 is annotated as a pseudogene. CDR3 length: 18 amino acids. CDR3 loop: CASSKSHSGSGGSYEQYV. CDR3 in DNA: TGTGCCAGCAGCAAAAGTCATAGCGGGAGCGGGGGCTCCTACGAGCAGTACGTC.

This clone was picked up a small number of times. This chain links TRBV30 with TRBJ1-2; 7 bases align to TRBD1. In germline, CDR1 is GTSNPN, CDR2 SVGIG (reference sequence). The J segment lost 5 bases and the V segment lost 2 bases, leaving 5 bases of the junction unmatched. This CDR3 comprises 13 residues. The CDR3 nucleotides read TGTGCCTGGAGTTCGATGGGACAGTATGGCTACACCTTC. Amino acids: CAWSSMGQYGYTF.